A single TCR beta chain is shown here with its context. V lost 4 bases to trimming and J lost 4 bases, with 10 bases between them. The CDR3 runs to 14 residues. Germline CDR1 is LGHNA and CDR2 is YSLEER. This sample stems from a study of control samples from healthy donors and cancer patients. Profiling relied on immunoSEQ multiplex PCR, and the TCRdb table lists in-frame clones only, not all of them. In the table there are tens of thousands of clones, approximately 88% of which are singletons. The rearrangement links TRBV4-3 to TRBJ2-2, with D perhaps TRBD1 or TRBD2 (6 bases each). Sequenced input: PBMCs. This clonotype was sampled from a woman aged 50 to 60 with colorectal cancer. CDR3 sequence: CASSRGTPTGELFF. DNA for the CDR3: TGCGCCAGCAGCCGCGGGACACCCACCGGGGAGCTGTTTTTT.